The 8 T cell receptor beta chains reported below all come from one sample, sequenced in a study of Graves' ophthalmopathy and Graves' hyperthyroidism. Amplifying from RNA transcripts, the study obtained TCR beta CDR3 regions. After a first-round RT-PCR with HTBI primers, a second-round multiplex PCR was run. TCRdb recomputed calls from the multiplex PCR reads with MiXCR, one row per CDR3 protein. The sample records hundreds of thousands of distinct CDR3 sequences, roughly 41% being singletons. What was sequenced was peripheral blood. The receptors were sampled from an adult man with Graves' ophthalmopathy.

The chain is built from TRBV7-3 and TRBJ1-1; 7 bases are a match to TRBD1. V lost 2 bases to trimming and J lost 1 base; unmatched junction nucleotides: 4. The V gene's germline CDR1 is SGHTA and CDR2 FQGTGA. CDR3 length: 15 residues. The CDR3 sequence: CASSLGTDRNTEAFF. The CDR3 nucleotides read TGTGCCAGCAGCTTAGGGACAGACCGGAACACTGAAGCTTTCTTT.

The CDR3 DNA sequence: TGCGCCAGCAGCTTGGTCTCAGGGAAGTTGAGCACTGAAGCTTTCTTT. Its translation: CASSLVSGKLSTEAFF. This chain connects TRBV5-1 to TRBJ1-1, with a weak D call TRBD1 (5 bases). The germline gives CDR1 SGHRS, CDR2 YFSETQ. This CDR3 has 16 residues. V was shortened by 0 bases and J by 4 bases, with 16 bases between the two germline ends.

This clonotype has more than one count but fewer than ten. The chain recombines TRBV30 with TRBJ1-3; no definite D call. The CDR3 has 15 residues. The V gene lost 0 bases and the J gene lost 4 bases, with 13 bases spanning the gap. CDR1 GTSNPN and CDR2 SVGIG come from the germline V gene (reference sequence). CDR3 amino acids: CAWSVGPARGNTIYF. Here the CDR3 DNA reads TGTGCCTGGAGTGTTGGCCCCGCAAGGGGAAACACCATATATTTT.

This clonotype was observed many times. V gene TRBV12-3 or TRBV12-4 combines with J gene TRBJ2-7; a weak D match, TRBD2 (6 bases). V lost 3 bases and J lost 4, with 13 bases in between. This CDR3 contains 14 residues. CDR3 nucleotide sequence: TGTGCCAGCAGTTTCGACGCAGGGAGGTACGAGCAGTACTTC. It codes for CASSFDAGRYEQYF.

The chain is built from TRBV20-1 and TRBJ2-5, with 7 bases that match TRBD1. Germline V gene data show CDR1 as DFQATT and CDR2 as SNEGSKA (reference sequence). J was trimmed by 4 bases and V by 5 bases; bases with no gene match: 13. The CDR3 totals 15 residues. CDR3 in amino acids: CSAAEPGQGVETQYF. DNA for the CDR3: TGCAGTGCTGCAGAGCCGGGGCAGGGGGTAGAGACCCAGTACTTC.

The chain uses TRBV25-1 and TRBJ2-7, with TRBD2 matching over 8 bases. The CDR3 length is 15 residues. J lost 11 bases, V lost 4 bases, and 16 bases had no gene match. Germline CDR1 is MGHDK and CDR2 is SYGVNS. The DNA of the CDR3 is TGTGCCAGCAGTGTGGGACCAGCGGGAGATATGGAGGAGTACTTC. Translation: CASSVGPAGDMEEYF.

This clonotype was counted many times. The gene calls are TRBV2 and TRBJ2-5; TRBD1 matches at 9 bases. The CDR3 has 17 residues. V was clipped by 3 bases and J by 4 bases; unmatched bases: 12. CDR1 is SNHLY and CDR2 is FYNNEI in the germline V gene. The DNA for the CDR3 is TGTGCCAGCAGTGAGTCCCTGCCGGGACAGGGTGGAGAGACCCAGTACTTC. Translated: CASSESLPGQGGETQYF.

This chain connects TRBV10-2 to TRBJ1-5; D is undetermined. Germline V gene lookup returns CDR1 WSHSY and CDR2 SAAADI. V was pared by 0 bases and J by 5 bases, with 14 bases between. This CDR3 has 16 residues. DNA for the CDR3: TGCGCCAGCAGTGAGTCATCATCCCAGCCTGATCAGCCCCAGCATTTT. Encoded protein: CASSESSSQPDQPQHF.